This note documents a single T cell receptor (beta chain) sequence. Its specificity is unknown. This entry comes from a study of post-analysis software for immune sequencing data. Unique-molecular-identifier-tagged TCR beta cDNA libraries were used. TCRdb reprocessed the PCR reads with MiXCR, giving one entry per CDR3 protein. The sample has hundreds of thousands of distinct CDR3 sequences; about 53% are singletons. Trimming took 6 bases from V and 3 from J, leaving 18 bases between them. The CDR3 runs 15 residues. Germline V gene data show CDR1 as SQVTM and CDR2 as ANQGSEA. Whole-study results and caveats: Those with multiple sclerosis, the patient group, showed significantly lower normalized Chao1 diversity than controls. The five TRBV segments detected at higher frequency in patients than in controls included TRBV5-6, TRBV5-1 and TRBV20-1.

This TCR derives from a girl aged 5 to 17 with multiple sclerosis. The V gene is TRBV29-1, the J gene TRBJ1-5; weak D call: TRBD1 (5 bases). The material sequenced was blood. The CDR3 region is CSVVTGPGDNQPQHF. CDR3 nucleotides: TGCAGCGTCGTCACGGGTCCGGGGGACAATCAGCCCCAGCATTTT.